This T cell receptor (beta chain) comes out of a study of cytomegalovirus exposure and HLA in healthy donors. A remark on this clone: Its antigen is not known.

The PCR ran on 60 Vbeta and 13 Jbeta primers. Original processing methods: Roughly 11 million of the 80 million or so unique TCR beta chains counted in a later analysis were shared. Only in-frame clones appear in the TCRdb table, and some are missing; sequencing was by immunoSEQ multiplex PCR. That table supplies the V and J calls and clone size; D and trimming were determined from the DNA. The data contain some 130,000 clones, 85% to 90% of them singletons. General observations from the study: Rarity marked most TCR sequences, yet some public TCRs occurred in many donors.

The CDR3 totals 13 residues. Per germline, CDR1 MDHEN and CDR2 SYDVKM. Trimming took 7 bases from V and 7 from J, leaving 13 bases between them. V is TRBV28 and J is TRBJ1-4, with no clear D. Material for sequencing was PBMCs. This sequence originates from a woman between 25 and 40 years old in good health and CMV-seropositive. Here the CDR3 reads CASTPSPIEKLFF. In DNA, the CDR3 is TGTGCCAGCACTCCAAGCCCGATTGAAAAACTGTTTTTT.